This TCR beta chain was identified in a study of vaccination effects on CD4 cells after COVID-19. Study summary: Sequencing in the ViraFEST assay came after antigen-specific CD4+ T cells had been expanded with viral peptide pools, which were used to stimulate PBMC.

Upon completion of more than eight days in culture, CD4+ T cells were isolated. Participants received two doses of either the BNT162b2 or mRNA-1273 vaccine. Germline V gene data show CDR1 as SGHRS and CDR2 as YFSETQ. This CDR3 is built from 14 residues. The junction had 6 bases not matched to a gene; V was cut back by 4 bases and J by 4 bases. Sequenced by immunoSEQ multiplex PCR; TCRdb stores in-frame clones only, minus some. The table shows about 73,000 clones, with around 69% occurring only once. There are a few counts of this clone. The antigen remains unidentified. This TCR was sampled from a human donor who received a COVID-19 vaccine. The rearrangement joins TRBV5-1 to TRBJ1-1; 8 bases are shared with TRBD1. Specimen: CD4+ T cells from PBMCs cultured without peptide, collected after COVID-19 vaccination. CDR3 DNA: TGCGCCAGCAGCCCACAGGGGGTTTCCACTGAAGCTTTCTTT. It translates to CASSPQGVSTEAFF.